This TCR beta chain is from a study of shared clonotypes between healthy human individuals. Study-level findings and limits: Larger richness was generally estimated for naive than memory subsets. Apart from blood, nothing was sampled; tissue repertoires likely differ. Few donors limited the genetic and exposure-history diversity represented.

Per the germline V gene, CDR1 is MGHRA and CDR2 is YSYEKL. The CDR3 consists of 17 residues. Losses at the gene ends were 1 base for V and 6 bases for J; bases not matched to a gene: 12. Remarks on this clone: Antigen unknown.

Produced via immunoSEQ multiplex PCR; TCRdb's table is partial and in-frame only. Found here are more than 2 million clones, over 85% of them singletons; the top ten hold roughly 0.13%. Sequenced: naive CD4+ T cells sorted from blood. Subset indicated: CD45RA+ positively selected. This receptor was taken from a man aged 18 to 29 in good health. The chain couples TRBV4-1 to TRBJ2-7, with 10 bases matching TRBD2. The CDR3 protein is CASSQVVEASGSLEQYF. The CDR3 region has the DNA TGCGCCAGCAGCCAAGTAGTAGAGGCTAGCGGGAGTCTCGAGCAGTACTTC.